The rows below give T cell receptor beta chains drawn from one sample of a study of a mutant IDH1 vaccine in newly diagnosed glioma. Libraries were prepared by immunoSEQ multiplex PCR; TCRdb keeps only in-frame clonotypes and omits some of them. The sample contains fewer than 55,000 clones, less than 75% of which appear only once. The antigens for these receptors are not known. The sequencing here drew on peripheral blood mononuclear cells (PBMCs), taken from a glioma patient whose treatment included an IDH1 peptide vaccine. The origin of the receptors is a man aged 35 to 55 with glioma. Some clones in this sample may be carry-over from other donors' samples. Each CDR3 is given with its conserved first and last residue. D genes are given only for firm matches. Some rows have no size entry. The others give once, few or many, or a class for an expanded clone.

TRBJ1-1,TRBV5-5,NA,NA,TGTGCCAGCAGCTTGGTTCCAGGTCCGAACACTGAAGCTTTCTTT,CASSLVPGPNTEAFF
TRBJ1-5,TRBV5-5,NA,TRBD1,TGTGCCAGCAGCTTGGTGGGGACAGGGCGAGGTCAGCCCCAGCATTTT,CASSLVGTGRGQPQHF
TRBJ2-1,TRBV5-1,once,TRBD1,TGCGCCAGCAGCTTACAGGGGGAGTCCTACAATGAGCAGTTCTTC,CASSLQGESYNEQFF
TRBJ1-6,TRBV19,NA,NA,TGTGCCAGTAGCCCCCTAGGGGGGTTGGCCTATAATTCACCCCTCCACTTT,CASSPLGGLAYNSPLHF
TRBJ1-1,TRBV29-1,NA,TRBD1,TGCAGCGTGGGGACAGGGGTCAACACTGAAGCTTTCTTT,CSVGTGVNTEAFF
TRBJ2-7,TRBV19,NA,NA,TGTGCCAGTAGTTCCGGGGTCTACGAGCAGTACTTC,CASSSGVYEQYF
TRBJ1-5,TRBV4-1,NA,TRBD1,TGCGCCAGCAGCCAAGTGAGGACCGGGACAGCGGATCAGCCCCAGCATTTT,CASSQVRTGTADQPQHF
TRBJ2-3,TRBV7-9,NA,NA,TGTGCCAGCATCCTCCTCCGGGACAACACAGATACGCAGTATTTT,CASILLRDNTDTQYF
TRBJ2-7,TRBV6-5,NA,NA,TGTGCCAGCAGTCCCAGTGGGGGCTACGAGCAGTACTTC,CASSPSGGYEQYF
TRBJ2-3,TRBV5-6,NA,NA,TGTGCCAGCAGCTTGCTGGGTACAGATACGCAGTATTTT,CASSLLGTDTQYF
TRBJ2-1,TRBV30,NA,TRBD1,TGTGCCTGGAGTCCCCCGGGACAGGGGGGCAATGAGCAGTTCTTC,CAWSPPGQGGNEQFF
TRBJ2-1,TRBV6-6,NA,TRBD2,TGTGCCAGCAGTTACTCGACTAGCGGGGAGTACAATGAGCAGTTCTTC,CASSYSTSGEYNEQFF
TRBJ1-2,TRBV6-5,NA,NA,TGTGCCAGCAGGGACAGCGTCCTATATGGCTACACCTTC,CASRDSVLYGYTF
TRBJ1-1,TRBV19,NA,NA,TGTGCCAGTACTTTTCTGGAGAACACTGAAGCTTTCTTT,CASTFLENTEAFF
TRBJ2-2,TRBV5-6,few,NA,TGTGCCAGCAGCTTGGGTGGGGGACCCACCGGGGAGCTGTTTTTT,CASSLGGGPTGELFF
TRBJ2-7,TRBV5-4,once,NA,TGTGCCAGCAGCCTGAGGACTTTCAGCTCCTACGAGCAGTACTTC,CASSLRTFSSYEQYF
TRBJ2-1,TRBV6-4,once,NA,TGTGCCAGCAGTCCGGGGGGCACCCAAGGCAATGAGCAGTTCTTC,CASSPGGTQGNEQFF
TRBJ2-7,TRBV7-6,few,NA,TGTGCCAGCAGCTCAGGACAGAGCTCCTACGAGCAGTACTTC,CASSSGQSSYEQYF
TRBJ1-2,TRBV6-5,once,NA,TGTGCCAGCAGTTACAACGTCTTCTATGGCTACACCTTC,CASSYNVFYGYTF
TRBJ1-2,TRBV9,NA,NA,TGTGCCAGCAGCGTAGGGGGTGGCTATGGCTACACCTTC,CASSVGGGYGYTF
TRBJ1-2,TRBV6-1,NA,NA,TGTGCCAGCAGCCCAGCAGGGGACGGCTACACCTTC,CASSPAGDGYTF
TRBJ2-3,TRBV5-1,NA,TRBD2,TGCGCCAGCAGCTCTCGGATAGCGGGGGGTGCAGATACGCAGTATTTT,CASSSRIAGGADTQYF
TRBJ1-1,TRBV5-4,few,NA,TGTGCCAGCACCATCGCCCACGGGGCTGAAGCTTTCTTT,CASTIAHGAEAFF
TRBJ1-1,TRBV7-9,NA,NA,TGTGCCAGCAGGTCAGGGGTAGAGGGCACTGAAGCTTTCTTT,CASRSGVEGTEAFF
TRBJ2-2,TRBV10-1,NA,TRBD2,TGCGCCAGCAGTGAGTACAGGGCCCCGACTAGCGGGGGGGCCGGCGGCGGGGAGCTGTTTTTT,CASSEYRAPTSGGAGGGELFF
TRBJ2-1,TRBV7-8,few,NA,TGTGCCAGCGATGGAGGGAACCCCTACAATGAGCAGTTCTTC,CASDGGNPYNEQFF
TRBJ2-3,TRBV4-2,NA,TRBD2,TGTGCCAGCAGCCAGGGGACTAGCGGGGGGAATACGCAGTATTTT,CASSQGTSGGNTQYF
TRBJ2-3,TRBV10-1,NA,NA,TGCGCCAGCAGTGAAGGGAAAGACAGTTACACAGATACGCAGTATTTT,CASSEGKDSYTDTQYF
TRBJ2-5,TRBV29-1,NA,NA,TGCAGCGGGGGATCAGGGGCGGAGACCCAGTACTTC,CSGGSGAETQYF
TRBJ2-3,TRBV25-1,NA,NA,TGTGCCAGCAGTGAATACAGGGAAAAAGATACGCAGTATTTT,CASSEYREKDTQYF
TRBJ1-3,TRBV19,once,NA,TGTGCCAGTAGTAGGGGGGGATCCGGAAACACCATATATTTT,CASSRGGSGNTIYF
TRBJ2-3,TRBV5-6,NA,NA,TGTGCCAGCAGCTTTGGACAGACAGATACGCAGTATTTT,CASSFGQTDTQYF
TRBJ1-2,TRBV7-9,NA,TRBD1,TGTGCCAGCAGCCAAGGACAGGGGCCGAACTATGGCTACACCTTC,CASSQGQGPNYGYTF
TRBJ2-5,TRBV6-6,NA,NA,TGTGCCAGCAGTTACAGTTACAGGGTACAAGAGACCCAGTACTTC,CASSYSYRVQETQYF
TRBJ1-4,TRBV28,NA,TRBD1,TGTGCCAGCAGCCTGACAGGGTGGAATGAAAAACTGTTTTTT,CASSLTGWNEKLFF
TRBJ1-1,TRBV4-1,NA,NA,TGCGCCAGCAGCCCGGGGCAGCTGAACACTGAAGCTTTCTTT,CASSPGQLNTEAFF
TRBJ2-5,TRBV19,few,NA,TGTGCCAGTAGTATTGGGCAGGGGGGCCTCCAAGAGACCCAGTACTTC,CASSIGQGGLQETQYF
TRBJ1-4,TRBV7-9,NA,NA,TGTGCCAGCAGCTTAGAAGGGTACAGGACTAATGAAAAACTGTTTTTT,CASSLEGYRTNEKLFF
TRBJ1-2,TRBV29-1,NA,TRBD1,TGCAGCGTTGAAGGATGGTCAGCGGACAGGCTGGACTATGGCTACACCTTC,CSVEGWSADRLDYGYTF
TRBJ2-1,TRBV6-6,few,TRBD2,TGTGCCAGCAGTCCGCGGGGGTCAGTTAGGGCTGAGCAGTTCTTC,CASSPRGSVRAEQFF
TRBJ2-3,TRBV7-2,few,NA,TGTGCCAGCAGCTTAAGCGTCTCTAGCACAGATACGCAGTATTTT,CASSLSVSSTDTQYF